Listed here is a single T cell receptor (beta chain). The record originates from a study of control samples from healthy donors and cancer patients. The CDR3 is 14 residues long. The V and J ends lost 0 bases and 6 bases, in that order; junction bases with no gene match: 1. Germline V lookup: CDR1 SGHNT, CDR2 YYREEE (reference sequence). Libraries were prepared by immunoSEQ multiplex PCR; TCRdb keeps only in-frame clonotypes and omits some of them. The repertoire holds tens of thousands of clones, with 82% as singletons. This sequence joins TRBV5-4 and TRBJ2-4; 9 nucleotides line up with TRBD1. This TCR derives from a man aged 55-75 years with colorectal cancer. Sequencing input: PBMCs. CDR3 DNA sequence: TGTGCCAGCAGCTTGGCGGGACAGGGAAACATTCAGTACTTC. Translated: CASSLAGQGNIQYF.